This T cell receptor beta chain appears in the sequencing data of a study of T cell responses to AZD1222 COVID-19 vaccine. General study results and limits: Spike-specific TCR breadth rose after two AZD1222 doses, and depth rose as well.

With respect to this clone: Its specificity is not known.

Trimming left V 2 bases short and J 5 bases short, with 12 bases between. This CDR3 has 14 amino acids. Per the germline V gene, CDR1 is MDHEN and CDR2 is SYDVKM. Sequencing used immunoSEQ multiplex PCR; TCRdb keeps in-frame clones, though not all of them. The table has 100,000 to 120,000 clones, about four fifths seen once. The sequenced sample was peripheral blood, obtained on day 0 of AZD1222 vaccination. V gene TRBV28 combines with J gene TRBJ1-1, with D tentatively TRBD1 (5 bases). This clonotype was obtained from an adult in good health. The DNA for the CDR3 is TGTGCCAGCAGTTTAGAACAGGCGCCGACTGAAGCTTTCTTT. Translating gives CASSLEQAPTEAFF.